This entry lists 28 T cell receptor beta chains sequenced from one sample in a study of neurological immune-mediated disorders (dated by TCRdb to about 2019). The method behind the library was 5' RACE. The run used an Illumina HiSeq 2500. Starting from the raw public reads, TCRdb applied fastp trimming at Q25, assembled clones with MiXCR and retained in-frame beta chains. Each entry merges the rows of one CDR3 protein and shows their most common DNA and genes. The sample table lists 35,000 to 40,000 distinct CDR3 sequences, 9.5% to 13% of them with a count of one. The ten largest clones add up to 3.5% to 4% of the sample. The sequenced sample consisted of CD4+ T cells from blood. All receptors derive from a woman younger than 45 with HTLV-1-associated myelopathy (HAM/TSP).

This clonotype was seen repeatedly, ten times or more. The chain has TRBV20-1 and TRBJ1-1, with a possible D match to TRBD1 (6 bases). CDR1 DFQATT and CDR2 SNEGSKA come from the germline V gene (reference sequence). CDR3 length: 14 amino acids. V lost 2 bases to trimming and J lost 5 bases, with 15 bases between them. The CDR3 DNA reads as TGCAGTGCTAGACATGGGGGGCCGGATACTGAAGCTTTCTTT. Encoded protein: CSARHGGPDTEAFF.

Ten or more counts support this clonotype. The chain employs TRBV7-6 and TRBJ2-7, with D possibly matching TRBD1 (5 bases). This CDR3 comprises 11 residues. V lost 5 bases and J lost 5, with 7 bases in between. Per the germline V gene, CDR1 is SGHVS and CDR2 is FNYEAQ. The CDR3 region is CASSRGDEQYF. The CDR3 bases are TGTGCCAGCAGCAGGGGCGACGAGCAGTACTTC.

This clonotype was found many times. The chain recombines TRBV27 with TRBJ2-4; D is possibly TRBD2 (5 bases). Trimming took 4 bases from V and 3 from J, leaving 16 bases between them. CDR3 length: 16 amino acids. CDR1 and CDR2 (germline): MNHEY, SMNVEV (reference sequence). The chain's CDR3 is CASSSPPGLGKNIQYF. For the CDR3, the DNA is TGTGCCAGCAGTTCCCCCCCGGGGTTGGGCAAAAACATTCAGTACTTC.

There are many counts of this clonotype. The rearrangement links TRBV3-1 to TRBJ1-2; no clear D. The CDR3 length is 13 residues. The germline V gene has CDR1 LGHDT and CDR2 YNNKEL (reference sequence). The V end lost 5 bases, the J end lost 5 bases, and 12 bases lay between the germline ends. CDR3 in amino acids: CASSYGSEYGYTF. As DNA, the CDR3 is TGTGCCAGCAGCTATGGGTCCGAATATGGCTACACCTTC. The full variable domain, its missing parts supplied by reference TRBV3-1 and TRBJ1-2, is DTAVSQTPKYLVTQMGNDKSIKCEQNLGHDTMYWYKQDSKKFLKIMFSYNNKELIINETVPNRFSPKSPDKAHLNLHINSLELGDSAVYFCASSYGSEYGYTFGSGTRLTVV.

The rearrangement joins TRBV5-5 to TRBJ2-7; D might be TRBD1 (6 bases). This CDR3 region has 14 residues. The V end lost 3 bases, the J end lost 7 bases, and 17 bases lay between the germline ends. Germline CDR1 is SGHKS and CDR2 is YYEKEE (reference sequence). The CDR3 DNA sequence: TGTGCCAGCAGCTCGTTGACAGGTCCGGGGGAGCAGTACTTC. Protein product: CASSSLTGPGEQYF.

The chain combines TRBV20-1 with TRBJ1-6; the D is unclear. Deletions cut 0 bases from V and 3 bases from J, with 3 bases between. The germline V gene has CDR1 DFQATT and CDR2 SNEGSKA (reference sequence). The CDR3 covers 13 residues. CDR3: CSAREGYNSPLHF. Written as DNA, the CDR3 is TGCAGTGCTAGAGAGGGCTATAATTCACCCCTCCACTTT.

This clonotype was counted ten times or more. The J gene is TRBJ1-3, the V gene TRBV18; D unresolved. V was pared by 3 bases and J by 8 bases, with 5 bases between. CDR1 and CDR2 from the germline V gene are KGHSH and LQKENI. The CDR3 loop spans 11 amino acids. This CDR3 reads CASSPRDTIYF. The CDR3 DNA reads TGTGCCAGCTCACCGCGAGACACCATATATTTT.

This clonotype was seen repeatedly, ten times or more. The chain recombines TRBV2 with TRBJ2-2; D unclear. The germline CDR1 and CDR2 sequences are SNHLY and FYNNEI. The CDR3 spans 13 residues. Deletions cut 2 bases from V and 4 bases from J, with 5 bases between. DNA of the CDR3: TGTGCCAGCAGTGAAACCTTCACCGGGGAGCTGTTTTTT. Its protein product is CASSETFTGELFF.

This clonotype was counted many times. The chain recombines TRBV29-1 with TRBJ1-2; 7 bases map to TRBD1. Per germline, CDR1 SQVTM and CDR2 ANQGSEA. Trimming took 7 bases from V and 1 from J; bases not matched to a gene: 6. The length of the CDR3 is 13 residues. Here the CDR3 reads CSARDSNNYGYTF. The CDR3 DNA reads as TGCAGCGCCCGGGACAGTAATAACTATGGCTACACCTTC.

V is TRBV24-1 and J is TRBJ2-6; tentatively, D is TRBD2 (5 bases). Trimming cost V 7 bases and J 0 bases, with 12 bases left between them. This CDR3 has 16 residues. Germline CDR1 and CDR2: KGHDR and SFDVKD. Here the CDR3 reads CATSGSGYSGANVLTF. The CDR3 DNA reads as TGTGCCACCAGCGGGTCGGGGTACTCTGGGGCCAACGTCCTGACTTTC.

This clonotype was seen repeatedly, ten times or more. The V and J genes are TRBV11-2 and TRBJ1-6, with TRBD1 matching 7 bases. This CDR3 comprises 16 residues. Germline-derived CDR1 and CDR2 are SGHAT and FQNNGV. V gave up 1 base and J gave up 8 bases; unmatched junction bases: 8. The CDR3 here is CASSLVGRGRDSPLHF. In DNA, the CDR3 is TGTGCCAGCAGCTTAGTGGGGAGGGGGCGAGATTCACCCCTCCACTTT.

In its sample, this clonotype was seen many times. As DNA, the CDR3 is TGCGCCAGCAGCCTGGGGGGAGGACAGCGCTATGGCTACACCTTC. Protein: CASSLGGGQRYGYTF. The V call is TRBV5-1, the J call TRBJ1-2; D may be TRBD1 (6 bases). In germline, CDR1 is SGHRS, CDR2 YFSETQ. V dropped 4 bases and J dropped 4 bases, with 17 bases sitting between them. The CDR3 consists of 15 residues.

This clonotype was detected many times. This chain links TRBV12-3 or TRBV12-4 with TRBJ2-7; 10 bases agree with TRBD1. The CDR3 extends over 14 amino acids. The V and J ends lost 6 bases and 2 bases, in that order; junction bases with no gene match: 4. CDR3 DNA sequence: TGTGCCAGCAGCGGGACAGGGGTAGCCTACGAGCAGTACTTC. It specifies CASSGTGVAYEQYF.

At least ten counts were recorded for this clonotype. V usage is TRBV20-1 and J usage is TRBJ2-4; 10 bases map to TRBD2. V dropped 3 bases and J dropped 0; count of bases not matched to a gene: 8. Germline-derived CDR1 and CDR2 are DFQATT and SNEGSKA (reference sequence). This CDR3 has 17 residues. In DNA, the CDR3 is TGCAGTGCTAGTCTAGCGGGGGCCCCTATAGCCAAAAACATTCAGTACTTC. Its translation is CSASLAGAPIAKNIQYF.

At least ten counts were recorded for this clonotype. This chain links TRBV10-2 with TRBJ2-7, with D possibly TRBD2 on 6 matching bases. The V end was cut by 8 bases, the J end by 5 bases, with 19 bases between. This CDR3 is built from 14 residues. Germline V gene data show CDR1 as WSHSY and CDR2 as SAAADI. The CDR3 protein is CASGGLFLVHEQYF. DNA for the CDR3: TGCGCCAGCGGAGGGTTATTCCTCGTCCACGAGCAGTACTTC.

This clonotype has at least ten counts. This chain connects TRBV6-5 to TRBJ2-6; D gene unclear. Per the germline V gene, CDR1 is MNHEY and CDR2 is SVGAGI. V was shortened by 2 bases and J by 4 bases, with 9 bases between the two germline ends. The CDR3 is 15 amino acids. Here the CDR3 DNA reads TGTGCCAGCAGTTACGAAGGGCCAGGGGCCAACGTCCTGACTTTC. The encoded protein is CASSYEGPGANVLTF.

This clonotype was recorded at least ten times. The chain couples TRBV25-1 to TRBJ1-6; 10 positions agree with TRBD1. Unmatched junction bases numbered 7, after V lost 4 bases and J lost 7 bases. This CDR3 spans 16 amino acids. Germline CDR1 and CDR2: MGHDK and SYGVNS. As DNA, the CDR3 is TGTGCCAGCAGTGGTCTTAGGGGACAGGGGAATTCACCCCTCCACTTT. Its protein is CASSGLRGQGNSPLHF.

This clonotype was seen ten or more times. V usage is TRBV6-1 and J usage is TRBJ2-3, with 8 bases identical to TRBD1. The CDR3 consists of 14 residues. Germline trimming cut 5 bases from V and 0 bases from J; bases unmatched to any gene: 1. Germline CDR1 is MNHNS and CDR2 is SASEGT. In DNA, the CDR3 is TGTGCCAGCAGTCGGGACAGGAGCACAGATACGCAGTATTTT. Encoded protein: CASSRDRSTDTQYF.

This clonotype was observed at least ten times. This chain connects TRBV20-1 to TRBJ2-3; perhaps D is TRBD1 or TRBD2 (5 bases each). Germline V CDR1 and CDR2: DFQATT, SNEGSKA (reference sequence). V lost 5 bases to trimming and J lost 2 bases, with 17 bases between them. The CDR3 covers 15 residues. In DNA, the CDR3 is TGCAGTGCTTCCCCTACGGGGACCCACACAGATACGCAGTATTTT. Its translation: CSASPTGTHTDTQYF.

This clonotype was detected ten times or more. The chain uses TRBV20-1 and TRBJ1-6; the D gene is possibly TRBD1 (5 bases). This CDR3 comprises 17 residues. V dropped 5 bases and J dropped 6 bases, with 23 bases sitting between them. The germline V gene has CDR1 DFQATT and CDR2 SNEGSKA (reference sequence). The CDR3 sequence: CSAGGGSLENSNSPLHF. CDR3 nucleotides: TGCAGTGCTGGGGGGGGGAGCCTGGAAAACTCTAATTCACCCCTCCACTTT.

This clonotype was seen many times. Here the CDR3 reads CASSLDRVTDTQYF. CDR3 coding DNA: TGTGCCAGCAGCTTGGACAGGGTGACAGATACGCAGTATTTT. V gene TRBV5-6 combines with J gene TRBJ2-3, with a tentative D call TRBD1 (6 bases). The CDR3 is 14 residues long. Trimming stripped 0 bases from V and 3 bases from J, with 8 bases between. Germline V lookup: CDR1 SGHDT, CDR2 YYEEEE.

This clonotype has ten or more counts. The chain uses TRBV6-5 and TRBJ2-2; 8 nucleotides line up with TRBD1. Trimming removed 5 bases from V and 2 bases from J; junction bases left unmatched: 4. The CDR3 consists of 15 residues. In germline, CDR1 is MNHEY, CDR2 SVGAGI. The CDR3 region is CASSRQGTNTGELFF. The CDR3, as DNA: TGTGCCAGCAGTCGACAGGGGACTAACACCGGGGAGCTGTTTTTT.

The CDR3 nucleotides read TGTGCCAGCGTAGGTGCTAACTATGGCTACACCTTC. Amino acid sequence: CASVGANYGYTF. The J gene is TRBJ1-2, the V gene TRBV6-6; no definite D call. V dropped 8 bases and J dropped 0 bases, with 7 bases sitting between them. Germline lookup yields CDR1 MNHNY and CDR2 SVGAGI (reference sequence). The CDR3 contains 12 residues.

This clonotype was counted many times. The CDR3 DNA follows: TGCGCCAGCAGCGGGGACAGGGGACCACCCCTCCACTTT. Protein sequence: CASSGDRGPPLHF. The gene calls are TRBV5-1 and TRBJ1-6, with 10 bases matching TRBD1. This CDR3 contains 13 residues. The germline CDR1 and CDR2 sequences are SGHRS and YFSETQ. The trim removed 4 bases at V and 11 bases at J, leaving 3 bases unmatched.

Ten or more counts support this clonotype. The V call is TRBV20-1, the J call TRBJ2-7, with 11 bases identical to TRBD1. Trimming removed 5 bases from V and 5 bases from J; junction bases left unmatched: 5. Per germline, CDR1 DFQATT and CDR2 SNEGSKA (reference sequence). This CDR3 is 13 amino acids long. CDR3: CSAGRDRGNEQYF. In nucleotides, the CDR3 is TGCAGTGCTGGGAGGGACAGGGGGAACGAGCAGTACTTC.

This clonotype was observed at least ten times. The gene calls are TRBV9 and TRBJ2-7; a weak D match, TRBD2 (6 bases). Germline V CDR1 and CDR2: SGDLS, YYNGEE. This CDR3 has 11 residues. Deletions cut 8 bases from V and 3 bases from J, with 9 bases between. The CDR3 DNA reads as TGTGCCAGTACTAGCAACTACGAGCAGTACTTC. It yields the protein CASTSNYEQYF.

Concerning this clonotype: A much bigger clone sits one base away, suggesting this may be a read error. This rearrangement joins TRBV5-1 to TRBJ2-1; the match to TRBD2 covers 7 bases. From germline, CDR1 is SGHRS and CDR2 YFSETQ. The CDR3 extends over 15 amino acids. CDR3 amino acids: CASSGAPGTINEKFF. CDR3 DNA sequence: TGCGCCAGCAGCGGAGCTCCCGGGACTATTAATGAGAAGTTCTTC.

This clonotype was counted ten times or more. The V call is TRBV6-5, the J call TRBJ1-2; D unclear. Germline CDR1 MNHEY, CDR2 SVGAGI. This CDR3 has 15 amino acids. V lost 0 bases to trimming and J lost 2 bases, with 10 bases between them. CDR3 in DNA: TGTGCCAGCAGTTACTCGGCCAGACCGAACTATGGCTACACCTTC. It yields the protein CASSYSARPNYGYTF.